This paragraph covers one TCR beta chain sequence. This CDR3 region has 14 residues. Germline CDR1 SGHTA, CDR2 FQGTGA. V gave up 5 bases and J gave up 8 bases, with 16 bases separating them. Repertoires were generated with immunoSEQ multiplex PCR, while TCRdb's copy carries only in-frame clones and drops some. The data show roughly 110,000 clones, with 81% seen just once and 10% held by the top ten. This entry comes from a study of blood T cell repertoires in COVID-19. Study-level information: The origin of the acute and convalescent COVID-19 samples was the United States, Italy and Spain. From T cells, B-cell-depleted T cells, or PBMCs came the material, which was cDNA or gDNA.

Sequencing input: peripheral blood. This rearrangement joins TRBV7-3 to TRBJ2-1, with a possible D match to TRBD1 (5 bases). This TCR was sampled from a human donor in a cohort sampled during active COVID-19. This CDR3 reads CASSQGLVGDEQFF. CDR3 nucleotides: TGTGCCAGCAGCCAGGGCCTCGTAGGGGATGAGCAGTTCTTC.